Following are 21 T cell receptor beta chains from one sample sequenced in a study of a mutant IDH1 vaccine in newly diagnosed glioma. The method was immunoSEQ multiplex PCR; TCRdb's version includes in-frame clones alone and lacks a portion of them. The sample contains around 41,000 clones, 60% to 85% of which appear only once. Time point specified: week 23, last vaccination. The content of each vaccine dose was 300 ug of mutant IDH1 20-mer peptide, and topical imiquimod accompanied it. For these TCRs, the target antigens are not known. The sequencing here drew on PBMCs, taken from a glioma patient whose treatment included an IDH1 peptide vaccine. The receptors shown here come from a woman in her forties with glioma. Some clones in this sample may be carry-over from other donors' samples.

The chain is built from TRBV9 and TRBJ2-7, with D uncertain. The ends were cut back, 0 bases at V and 1 base at J, with 5 bases in the middle. This CDR3 has 13 amino acids. Germline CDR1 SGDLS, CDR2 YYNGEE. CDR3 region: CASSVAPSYEQYF. The DNA for the CDR3 is TGTGCCAGCAGCGTAGCCCCGTCCTACGAGCAGTACTTC.

This clone was counted once. V is TRBV4-3 and J is TRBJ2-1; TRBD2 matches 7 bases. Germline trimming cut 0 bases from V and 6 bases from J; bases unmatched to any gene: 11. The germline V gene encodes CDR1 LGHNA and CDR2 YSLEER. The CDR3 sequence is 17 residues long. CDR3 nucleotide sequence: TGCGCCAGCAGCCAAGATATTCGAGGCGGGAGAGGCAATGAGCAGTTCTTC. Its protein is CASSQDIRGGRGNEQFF.

This clone was seen a handful of times. The chain combines TRBV13 with TRBJ2-1; D may be TRBD1 (5 bases). V lost 0 bases, J lost 10 bases, and 10 bases lay in between. Germline CDR1 PRHDT, CDR2 FYEKMQ (reference sequence). This CDR3 has 13 residues. The CDR3 sequence: CASSLGLWTEQFF. The CDR3 DNA follows: TGTGCCAGCAGCTTAGGACTATGGACAGAGCAGTTCTTC.

The chain carries TRBV5-1 and TRBJ2-7, with a weak D call TRBD1 (5 bases). Trimming removed 0 bases from V and 3 bases from J, with 7 bases in between. Germline assignment: CDR1 SGHRS and CDR2 YFSETQ. The length of the CDR3 is 13 residues. The CDR3 coding sequence is TGCGCCAGCAGCTTGGAGGACATCTACGAGCAGTACTTC. Its protein is CASSLEDIYEQYF.

V gene TRBV29-1 combines with J gene TRBJ2-1; 7 bases map to TRBD1. CDR3 size: 14 residues. The V gene end was trimmed by 3 bases and the J gene end by 6 bases; junction bases not matched to a gene: 8. Looked up from germline, CDR1 is SQVTM and CDR2 is ANQGSEA. Here the CDR3 DNA reads TGCAGCGTTGACCGATCGGACAGGCCCAATGAGCAGTTCTTC. Its protein product is CSVDRSDRPNEQFF.

V gene TRBV4-1 combines with J gene TRBJ1-1, with TRBD1 matching 10 bases. Trimming took 0 bases from V and 7 from J; bases not matched to a gene: 5. The CDR3 spans 15 residues. Germline V gene lookup returns CDR1 MGHRA and CDR2 YSYEKL. The CDR3 sequence is CASSQDSTGGNEAFF. CDR3 coding DNA: TGCGCCAGCAGCCAAGATTCGACAGGGGGCAATGAAGCTTTCTTT.

The J gene is TRBJ2-7, the V gene TRBV30; 10 bases are a match to TRBD1. CDR3 size: 12 residues. Germline CDR1 GTSNPN, CDR2 SVGIG (reference sequence). V lost 3 bases to trimming and J lost 5 bases; unmatched junction nucleotides: 1. The CDR3 coding sequence is TGTGCCTGGAGCGGACAGGGGGACGAGCAGTACTTC. Amino acid sequence: CAWSGQGDEQYF.

The chain combines TRBV5-4 with TRBJ1-4; no clear D. CDR3 length: 12 residues. Trimming took off 2 bases at V and 7 bases at J, with 6 bases between the two ends. The germline gives CDR1 SGHNT, CDR2 YYREEE (reference sequence). CDR3 sequence: CASSFDGEKLFF. Here the CDR3 DNA reads TGTGCCAGCAGCTTTGACGGTGAAAAACTGTTTTTT. The variable domain in full, completed from reference TRBV5-4 and TRBJ1-4, reads ETGVTQSPTHLIKTRGQQVTLRCSSQSGHNTVSWYQQALGQGPQFIFQYYREEENGRGNFPPRFSGLQFPNYSSELNVNALELDDSALYLCASSFDGEKLFFGSGTQLSVL.

V and J are TRBV6-1 and TRBJ2-1; D might be TRBD2 (5 bases). CDR1 MNHNS and CDR2 SASEGT come from the germline V gene. The germline V and J ends were trimmed by 0 bases and 1 base, with 7 bases remaining between them. The CDR3 runs to 15 residues. Here the CDR3 reads CASSEAGASYNEQFF. The CDR3 coding sequence is TGTGCCAGCAGTGAAGCGGGAGCTTCCTACAATGAGCAGTTCTTC.

V gene TRBV9 combines with J gene TRBJ1-6, with no clear D. Trimming took 4 bases from V and 1 from J, leaving 12 bases between them. The germline CDR1 and CDR2 sequences are SGDLS and YYNGEE. This CDR3 is 16 amino acids long. Here the CDR3 DNA reads TGTGCCAGCAGCCCCCGGACGGATTCCTATAATTCACCCCTCCACTTT. This sequence encodes CASSPRTDSYNSPLHF.

The rearrangement uses TRBV4-3 and TRBJ1-5; 7 bases line up with TRBD1. Germline assignment: CDR1 LGHNA and CDR2 YSLEER. The CDR3 sequence is 15 residues long. Trimming cost V 2 bases and J 4 bases; bases outside gene matches: 5. The CDR3 DNA sequence: TGCGCCAGCAGCCAACTGGCCAGGGGGAATCAGCCCCAGCATTTT. It translates to CASSQLARGNQPQHF.

V and J are TRBV19 and TRBJ2-5, with a tentative D call TRBD1 (6 bases). Trimming removed 4 bases at V and 3 bases at J, with 12 bases between. Germline-derived CDR1 and CDR2 are LNHDA and SQIVND (reference sequence). CDR3 size: 14 residues. The CDR3 sequence is CASSNLRGEETQYF. The CDR3 DNA reads as TGTGCCAGTAGTAACCTCAGGGGTGAAGAGACCCAGTACTTC.

The rearrangement uses TRBV4-1 and TRBJ2-3; TRBD2 might be the D (5 bases). Trimming cost V 1 base and J 6 bases, with 20 bases left between them. From germline, CDR1 is MGHRA and CDR2 YSYEKL. The CDR3 consists of 17 residues. CDR3 sequence: CASSQGGLYNPGDTQYF. The CDR3, as DNA: TGCGCCAGCAGCCAAGGTGGACTCTACAACCCCGGGGATACGCAGTATTTT.

This sequence joins TRBV4-3 and TRBJ2-3, with D maybe TRBD1 (5 bases). Looked up from germline, CDR1 is LGHNA and CDR2 is YSLEER. Between the trimmed V and J ends, which lost 3 bases and 4 bases, there was a span of 11 bases. The CDR3 runs 14 residues. Here the CDR3 reads CASSHGPGSDTQYF. The CDR3 DNA is TGCGCCAGCAGCCATGGGCCAGGGTCAGATACGCAGTATTTT.

The V gene is TRBV13, the J gene TRBJ1-1, with 8 bases fitting TRBD1. CDR1 PRHDT and CDR2 FYEKMQ come from the germline V gene (reference sequence). V was pared by 7 bases and J by 6 bases, with 7 bases of the junction left unmatched. This CDR3 comprises 13 residues. CDR3 protein: CASTSQGGAEAFF. The CDR3 coding sequence is TGTGCCAGCACCTCACAGGGGGGGGCTGAAGCTTTCTTT.

This clone appeared once. This sequence joins TRBV7-2 and TRBJ2-7, with 8 bases that match TRBD2. Per the germline V gene, CDR1 is SGHTA and CDR2 is FQGNSA. CDR3 length: 14 amino acids. The trim removed 3 bases at V and 7 bases at J, leaving 8 bases unmatched. The CDR3 reads CASSLERGGREQYF. CDR3 bases: TGTGCCAGCAGCTTGGAACGGGGGGGGAGGGAGCAGTACTTC.

The V and J genes are TRBV6-1 and TRBJ2-6; D not certain. The V gene lost 1 base and the J gene lost 0 bases, with 4 bases spanning the gap. The CDR3 sequence is 15 residues long. Germline CDR1 and CDR2: MNHNS and SASEGT. CDR3: CASSEGGSGANVLTF. CDR3 sequence (DNA): TGTGCCAGCAGTGAAGGGGGCTCTGGGGCCAACGTCCTGACTTTC.

The V call is TRBV7-9, the J call TRBJ1-6; TRBD1 matches 8 bases. V lost 10 bases to trimming and J lost 11 bases; unmatched junction nucleotides: 7. Germline-derived CDR1 and CDR2 are SEHNR and FQNEAQ (reference sequence). This CDR3 comprises 12 residues. The DNA for the CDR3 is TGTGCCATCCAGACAGGGGTCCCACCCCTCCACTTT. Its protein product is CAIQTGVPPLHF. The full variable domain, completed using reference TRBV7-9 and TRBJ1-6, is DTGVSQNPRHKITKRGQNVTFRCDPISEHNRLYWYRQTLGQGPEFLTYFQNEAQLEKSRLLSDRFSAERPKGSFSTLEIQRTEQGDSAMYLCAIQTGVPPLHFGNGTRLTVT.

The chain recombines TRBV19 with TRBJ1-2; D ambiguous. The germline gives CDR1 LNHDA, CDR2 SQIVND (reference sequence). The CDR3 loop spans 15 amino acids. V was cut by 3 bases and J by 7 bases, with 18 bases left in between. The CDR3 loop is CASSIGPRAAVGYTF. The CDR3 DNA is TGTGCCAGTAGTATCGGTCCTCGGGCGGCGGTTGGCTACACCTTC. Complete variable domain (other parts from reference TRBV19 and TRBJ1-2): DGGITQSPKYLFRKEGQNVTLSCEQNLNHDAMYWYRQDPGQGLRLIYYSQIVNDFQKGDIAEGYSVSREKKESFPLTVTSAQKNPTAFYLCASSIGPRAAVGYTFGSGTRLTVV.

V and J are TRBV13 and TRBJ1-1, with unresolved D. The V end lost 1 base, the J end lost 8 bases, and 14 bases lay between the germline ends. The CDR3 has 14 residues. Germline V gene sequence: CDR1 PRHDT, CDR2 FYEKMQ (reference sequence). For the CDR3, the DNA is TGTGCCAGCAGCTTAGTAGCAGACTTGGGGGAAGCTTTCTTT. This encodes CASSLVADLGEAFF.

The chain uses TRBV11-2 and TRBJ1-1; D gene ambiguous. In germline, CDR1 is SGHAT, CDR2 FQNNGV. The V end was cut by 5 bases, the J end by 0 bases, with 16 bases between. The CDR3 consists of 16 residues. CDR3 amino acids: CASSPGPSEMNTEAFF. The CDR3 bases are TGTGCCAGCAGCCCTGGACCCTCGGAGATGAACACTGAAGCTTTCTTT.